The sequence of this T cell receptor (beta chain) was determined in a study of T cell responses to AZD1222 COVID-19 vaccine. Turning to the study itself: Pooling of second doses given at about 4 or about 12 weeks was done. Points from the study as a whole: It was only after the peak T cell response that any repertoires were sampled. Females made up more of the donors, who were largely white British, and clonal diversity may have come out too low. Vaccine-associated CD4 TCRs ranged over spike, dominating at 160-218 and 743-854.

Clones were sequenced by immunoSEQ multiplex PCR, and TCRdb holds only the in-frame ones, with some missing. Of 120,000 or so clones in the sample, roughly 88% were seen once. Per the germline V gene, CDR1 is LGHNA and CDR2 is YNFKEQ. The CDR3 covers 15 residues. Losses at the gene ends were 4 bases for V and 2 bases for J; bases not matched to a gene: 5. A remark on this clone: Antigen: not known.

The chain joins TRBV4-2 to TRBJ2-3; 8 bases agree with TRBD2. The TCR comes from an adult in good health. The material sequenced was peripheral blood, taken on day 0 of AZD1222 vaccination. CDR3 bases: TGTGCCAGCAGCCCGGGGCGGGGGGACACAGATACGCAGTATTTT. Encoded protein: CASSPGRGDTDTQYF.